This is a list of T cell receptor beta chains from one sample in a study of blood T cell repertoires in COVID-19. Only in-frame clones appear in the TCRdb table, and some are missing; sequencing was by immunoSEQ multiplex PCR. Of 150,000 to 200,000 clones detected, around 84% appear once; the ten largest clones hold approximately 2.5%. Sequenced material: peripheral blood. These receptors all stem from a man aged 35 to 55 with active or convalescent COVID-19. Each CDR3 is given with its conserved first and last residue. A D gene is named only where the DNA matches it firmly. Expanded clones get a size class; other rows say once, few or many, or leave the size out.

J gene | D gene | V gene | clone size | CDR3 DNA | CDR3 protein
TRBJ1-6 | . | TRBV18 | once | TGTGCCAGCTCACAAACAGGGAACATCGATAATTCACCCCTCCACTTT | CASSQTGNIDNSPLHF
TRBJ1-2 | TRBD1 | TRBV27 | . | TGTGCCAGCAGTCCTAAACCGGGACAGGGGCCTCGTCTGGGAGGCTACACCTTC | CASSPKPGQGPRLGGYTF
TRBJ2-3 | TRBD2 | TRBV7-3 | . | TGTGCCAGCAGCACCGGGGGGGCCGTCGAGGATACGCAGTATTTT | CASSTGGAVEDTQYF
TRBJ2-3 | . | TRBV10-3 | once | TGTGCCATCAGTGAGCGGAGCACAGATACGCAGTATTTT | CAISERSTDTQYF
TRBJ2-7 | . | TRBV12-2 | once | TGTGCAAGTCGCCCCACCGGCAGGGGGCTCTACGAGCAGTACTTC | CASRPTGRGLYEQYF
TRBJ1-4 | . | TRBV19 | once | TGTGCCAGTAGTATAATTTCAGGGGAACTGTTTTTT | CASSIISGELFF
TRBJ1-3 | . | TRBV9 | . | TGTGCCAGCAGCACTCAGGGTACTGTCGGAAACACCATATATTTT | CASSTQGTVGNTIYF
TRBJ2-1 | . | TRBV10-2 | . | TGCGCCAGCACCAAGACAGCTCTCGATGAGCAGTTCTTC | CASTKTALDEQFF
TRBJ1-1 | . | TRBV2 | . | TGTGCCAGCAGCCCAGCAGGGACTGAAGCTTTCTTT | CASSPAGTEAFF
TRBJ2-7 | TRBD2 | TRBV6-5 | . | TGTGCCAGCAGTTCCCCTAGCGGGGGTTCCTACGAGCAGTACTTC | CASSSPSGGSYEQYF
TRBJ1-5 | . | TRBV20-1 | . | TGCAGTGCTAGTAGGGGGTCCGACGATCAGCCCCAGCATTTT | CSASRGSDDQPQHF
TRBJ1-5 | . | TRBV28 | . | TGTGCCAGCAGTGTTACAGGGCGAGGCAATCAGCCCCAGCATTTT | CASSVTGRGNQPQHF
TRBJ2-5 | TRBD2 | TRBV2 | . | TGTGCCAGCAGTAGCCGGACTAGCGTCGGGACCCAGTACTTC | CASSSRTSVGTQYF
TRBJ1-1 | . | TRBV11-3 | . | TGTGCCAGCAGCCCCTCCAACACTGAAGCTTTCTTT | CASSPSNTEAFF
TRBJ1-5 | . | TRBV18 | . | TGTGCCAGCCGAACAGGTGGGAATCAGCCCCAGCATTTT | CASRTGGNQPQHF
TRBJ1-1 | . | TRBV28 | . | TGTGCCAGCAGTCCACCTTGGGAGGACACTGAAGCTTTCTTT | CASSPPWEDTEAFF
TRBJ2-7 | TRBD2 | TRBV7-8 | . | TGTGCCAGCAGCTCGGGACTAGCGGGGTCCTACGAGCAGTACTTC | CASSSGLAGSYEQYF